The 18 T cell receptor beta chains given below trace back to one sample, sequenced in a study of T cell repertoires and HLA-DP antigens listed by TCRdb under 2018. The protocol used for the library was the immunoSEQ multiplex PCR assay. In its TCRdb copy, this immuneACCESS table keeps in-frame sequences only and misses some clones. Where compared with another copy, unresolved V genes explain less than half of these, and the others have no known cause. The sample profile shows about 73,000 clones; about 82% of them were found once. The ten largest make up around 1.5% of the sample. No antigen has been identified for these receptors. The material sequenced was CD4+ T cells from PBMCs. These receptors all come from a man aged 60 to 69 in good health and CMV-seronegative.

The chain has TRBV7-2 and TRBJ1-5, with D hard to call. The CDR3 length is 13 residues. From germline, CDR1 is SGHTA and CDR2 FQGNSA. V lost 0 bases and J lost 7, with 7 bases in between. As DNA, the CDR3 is TGTGCCAGCAGCTTAGCCCCGGGCCAGCCCCAGCATTTT. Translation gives CASSLAPGQPQHF.

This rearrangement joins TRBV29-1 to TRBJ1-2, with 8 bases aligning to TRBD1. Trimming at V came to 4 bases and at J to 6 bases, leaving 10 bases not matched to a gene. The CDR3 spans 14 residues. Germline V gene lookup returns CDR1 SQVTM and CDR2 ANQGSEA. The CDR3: CSVGGQGASDGYTF. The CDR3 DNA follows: TGCAGCGTTGGGGGTCAGGGGGCTAGTGATGGCTACACCTTC.

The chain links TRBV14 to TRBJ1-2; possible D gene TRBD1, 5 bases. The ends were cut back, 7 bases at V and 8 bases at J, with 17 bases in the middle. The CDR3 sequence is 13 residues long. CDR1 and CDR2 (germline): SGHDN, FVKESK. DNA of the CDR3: TGTGCCAGCACCCCCCGCCCGGACATAGGCTACACCTTC. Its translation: CASTPRPDIGYTF.

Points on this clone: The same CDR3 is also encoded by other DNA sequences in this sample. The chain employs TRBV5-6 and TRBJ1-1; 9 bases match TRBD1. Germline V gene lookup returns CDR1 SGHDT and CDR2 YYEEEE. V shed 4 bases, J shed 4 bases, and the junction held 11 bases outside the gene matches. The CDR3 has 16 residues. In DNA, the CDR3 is TGTGCCAGCAGCCCACCGGGACAGGGACGGACCACTGAAGCTTTCTTT. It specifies CASSPPGQGRTTEAFF.

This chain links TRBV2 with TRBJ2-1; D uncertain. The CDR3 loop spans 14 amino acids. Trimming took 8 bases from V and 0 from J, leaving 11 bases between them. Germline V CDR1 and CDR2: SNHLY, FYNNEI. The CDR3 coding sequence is TGTGCCAGCCAAACCACCAGCTCCTACAATGAGCAGTTCTTC. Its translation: CASQTTSSYNEQFF.

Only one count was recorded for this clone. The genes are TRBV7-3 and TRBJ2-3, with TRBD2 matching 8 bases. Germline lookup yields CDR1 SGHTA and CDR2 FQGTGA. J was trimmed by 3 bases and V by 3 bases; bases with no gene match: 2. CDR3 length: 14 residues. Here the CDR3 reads CASSFGTRTDTQYF. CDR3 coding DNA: TGTGCCAGCAGCTTTGGGACTAGAACAGATACGCAGTATTTT. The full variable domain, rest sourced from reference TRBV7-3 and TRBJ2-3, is GAGVSQTPSNKVTEKGKYVELRCDPISGHTALYWYRQSLGQGPEFLIYFQGTGAADDSGLPNDRFFAVRPEGSVSTLKIQRTERGDSAVYLCASSFGTRTDTQYFGPGTRLTVL.

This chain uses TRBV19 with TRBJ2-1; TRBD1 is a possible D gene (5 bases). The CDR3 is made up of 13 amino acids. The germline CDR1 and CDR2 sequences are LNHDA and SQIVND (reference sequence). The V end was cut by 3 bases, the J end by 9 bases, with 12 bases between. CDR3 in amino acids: CASSIAVQGEQFF. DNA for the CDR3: TGTGCCAGTAGTATCGCCGTTCAGGGTGAGCAGTTCTTC.

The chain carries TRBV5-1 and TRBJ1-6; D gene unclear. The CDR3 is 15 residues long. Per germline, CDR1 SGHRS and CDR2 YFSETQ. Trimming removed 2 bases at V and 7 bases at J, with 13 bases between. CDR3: CASSLEGFGNSPLHF. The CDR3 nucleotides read TGCGCCAGCAGCTTAGAAGGGTTTGGAAATTCACCCCTCCACTTT.

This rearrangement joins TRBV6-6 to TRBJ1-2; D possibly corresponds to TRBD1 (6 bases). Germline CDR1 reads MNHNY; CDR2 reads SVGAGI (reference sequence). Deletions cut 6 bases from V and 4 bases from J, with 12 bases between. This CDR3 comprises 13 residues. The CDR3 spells CASRRQVSYGYTF. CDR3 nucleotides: TGTGCCAGCAGGCGACAGGTCTCCTATGGCTACACCTTC.

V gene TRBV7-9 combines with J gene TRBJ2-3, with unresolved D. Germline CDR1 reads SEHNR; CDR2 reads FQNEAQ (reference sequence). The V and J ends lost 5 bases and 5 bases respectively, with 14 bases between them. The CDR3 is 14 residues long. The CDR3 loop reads CASSPRDGLDTQYF. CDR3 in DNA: TGTGCCAGCAGCCCTCGCGACGGCCTAGATACGCAGTATTTT.

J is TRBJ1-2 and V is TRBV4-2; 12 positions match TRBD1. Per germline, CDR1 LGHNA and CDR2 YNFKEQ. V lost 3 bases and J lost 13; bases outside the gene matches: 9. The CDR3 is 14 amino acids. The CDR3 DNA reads TGTGCCAGCAGCCAGTCGATGGGACAGGGGGCGTTCACCTTC. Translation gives CASSQSMGQGAFTF.

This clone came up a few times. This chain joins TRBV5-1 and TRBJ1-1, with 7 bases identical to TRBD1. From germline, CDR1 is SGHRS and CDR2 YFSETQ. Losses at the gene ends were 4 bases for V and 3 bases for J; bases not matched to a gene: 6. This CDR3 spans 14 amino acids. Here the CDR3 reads CASSRQGGDTEAFF. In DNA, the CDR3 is TGCGCCAGCAGCCGACAGGGAGGCGACACTGAAGCTTTCTTT.

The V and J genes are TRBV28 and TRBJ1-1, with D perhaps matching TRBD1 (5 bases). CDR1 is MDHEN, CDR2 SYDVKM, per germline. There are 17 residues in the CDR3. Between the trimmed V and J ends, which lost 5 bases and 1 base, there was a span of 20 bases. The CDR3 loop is CASSPPGESQANTEAFF. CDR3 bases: TGTGCCAGCAGTCCCCCGGGGGAGAGTCAGGCGAACACTGAAGCTTTCTTT.

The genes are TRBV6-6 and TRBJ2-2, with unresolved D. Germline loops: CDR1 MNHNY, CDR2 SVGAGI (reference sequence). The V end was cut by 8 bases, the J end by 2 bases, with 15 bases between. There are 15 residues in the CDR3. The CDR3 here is CASVRAPANTGELFF. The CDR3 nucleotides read TGTGCCAGCGTTAGGGCGCCAGCAAACACCGGGGAGCTGTTTTTT.

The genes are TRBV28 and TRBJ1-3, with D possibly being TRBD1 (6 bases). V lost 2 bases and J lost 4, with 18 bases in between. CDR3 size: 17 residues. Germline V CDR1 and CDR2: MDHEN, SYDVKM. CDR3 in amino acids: CASSLPPSGTKGNTIYF. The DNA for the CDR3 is TGTGCCAGCAGTTTACCCCCCTCCGGGACAAAGGGAAACACCATATATTTT. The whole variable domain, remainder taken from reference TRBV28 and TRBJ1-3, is DVKVTQSSRYLVKRTGEKVFLECVQDMDHENMFWYRQDPGLGLRLIYFSYDVKMKEKGDIPEGYSVSREKKERFSLILESASTNQTSMYLCASSLPPSGTKGNTIYFGEGSWLTVV.

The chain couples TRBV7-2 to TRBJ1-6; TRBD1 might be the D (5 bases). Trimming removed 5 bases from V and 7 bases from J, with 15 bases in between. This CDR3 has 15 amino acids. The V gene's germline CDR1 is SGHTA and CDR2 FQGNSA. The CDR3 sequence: CASSPTGTVNSPLHF. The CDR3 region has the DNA TGTGCCAGCAGCCCAACCGGGACGGTGAATTCACCCCTCCACTTT.

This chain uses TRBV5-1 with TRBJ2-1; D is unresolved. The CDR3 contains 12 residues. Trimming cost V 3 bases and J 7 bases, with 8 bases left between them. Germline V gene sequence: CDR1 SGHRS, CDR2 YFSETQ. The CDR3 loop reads CASSWIDNEQFF. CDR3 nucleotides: TGCGCCAGCAGCTGGATAGATAATGAGCAGTTCTTC. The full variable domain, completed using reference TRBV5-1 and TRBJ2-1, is KAGVTQTPRYLIKTRGQQVTLSCSPISGHRSVSWYQQTPGQGLQFLFEYFSETQRNKGNFPGRFSGRQFSNSRSEMNVSTLELGDSALYLCASSWIDNEQFFGPGTRLTVL.

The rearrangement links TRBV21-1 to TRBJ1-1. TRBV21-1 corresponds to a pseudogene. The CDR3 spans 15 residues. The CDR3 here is CASSKVWGCQAEAFF. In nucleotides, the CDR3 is TGTGCCAGCAGCAAAGTGTGGGGATGCCAGGCTGAAGCTTTCTTT.